This is a list of T cell receptor beta chains from one sample in a study of cytomegalovirus exposure and HLA in healthy donors. Sequenced by immunoSEQ multiplex PCR; TCRdb stores in-frame clones only, minus some. The sample has 100,000 or so clones; approximately 80% are singletons. The material sequenced was PBMCs. All receptors derive from a woman aged 18-29 years in good health and CMV-seronegative. Both conserved end residues are part of each CDR3. The D gene is left open where the match is weak. Some rows mark clone size as missing; the rest say once, few, many or name a class of expanded clone.

. TRBJ2-7 . TRBV11-2 CASSLDRTAFYEQYF TGTGCCAGCAGCCTGGACCGGACAGCCTTCTACGAGCAGTACTTC
. TRBJ1-1 once TRBV27 CASSLSRGKTEAFF TGTGCCAGCAGTTTATCTAGAGGCAAAACTGAAGCTTTCTTT
TRBD1 TRBJ2-3 . TRBV5-5 CASRRPGQGGDTQYF TGTGCCAGCAGACGACCGGGACAGGGTGGAGATACGCAGTATTTT
. TRBJ1-4 once TRBV28 CASSPLTGDPTNEKLFF TGTGCCAGCAGTCCTCTGACAGGAGACCCAACTAATGAAAAACTGTTTTTT
TRBD1 TRBJ1-2 . TRBV7-9 CSSSFLPRDRLANYGYTF TGTTCCAGCAGCTTTCTCCCCCGGGACAGGTTAGCTAACTATGGCTACACCTTC
. TRBJ1-2 . TRBV7-8 CASSARREGEEGYTF TGTGCCAGCAGCGCCAGGAGGGAGGGTGAAGAAGGCTACACCTTC
TRBD1 TRBJ2-5 . TRBV2 CASTYSGQGQETQYF TGTGCCAGCACCTACTCGGGACAGGGCCAAGAGACCCAGTACTTC
TRBD1 TRBJ1-2 once TRBV5-6 CASSSLDRGKYGYTF TGTGCCAGCAGCTCCCTGGACAGGGGTAAATATGGCTACACCTTC
. TRBJ1-2 . TRBV29-1 CSVRLTGNYGYTF TGCAGCGTCCGACTGACTGGTAACTATGGCTACACCTTC
. TRBJ1-1 . TRBV4-1 CASSQNKEAFF TGCGCCAGCAGCCAAAATAAAGAAGCTTTCTTT
TRBD1 TRBJ2-1 . TRBV6-1 CASGDGTGYNEQFF TGTGCCAGCGGTGACGGGACAGGCTACAATGAGCAGTTCTTC
TRBD2 TRBJ2-1 . TRBV9 CASSLGLAGYNEQFF TGTGCCAGCAGCCTCGGACTAGCGGGTTACAATGAGCAGTTCTTC
. TRBJ2-5 . TRBV7-6 CASSLVEEAQYF TGTGCCAGCAGCTTAGTTGAGGAGGCCCAGTACTTC
. TRBJ2-5 . TRBV7-2 CASSPGNQETQYF TGTGCCAGCAGCCCCGGGAACCAAGAGACCCAGTACTTC
. TRBJ2-3 few TRBV6-5 CASSYRETDTQYF TGTGCCAGCAGTTACAGGGAGACAGATACGCAGTATTTT
. TRBJ2-2 . TRBV5-4 CASSQAGQGTGELFF TGTGCCAGCAGCCAAGCCGGTCAGGGCACCGGGGAGCTGTTTTTT
TRBD2 TRBJ2-7 . TRBV9 CASSVSGRSEQYF TGTGCCAGCAGCGTTAGCGGGAGAAGCGAGCAGTACTTC
. TRBJ1-6 . TRBV6-1 CASFKYGNSPLHF TGTGCCAGCTTCAAGTACGGTAATTCACCCCTCCACTTT
TRBD2 TRBJ2-1 . TRBV19 CASSTLAGGLYEQFF TGTGCCAGTAGTACCTTAGCGGGGGGGCTCTATGAGCAGTTCTTC
TRBD2 TRBJ2-1 . TRBV18 CASSILAGTYNEQFF TGTGCCAGCTCTATATTAGCGGGGACCTACAATGAGCAGTTCTTC
. TRBJ1-2 once TRBV7-2 CASSLAPGANYGYTF TGTGCCAGCAGCTTAGCGCCAGGGGCTAACTATGGCTACACCTTC
. TRBJ2-7 . TRBV5-1 CASSLDFDNSYEQYF TGCGCCAGCAGCTTGGACTTTGACAACTCCTACGAGCAGTACTTC
TRBD2 TRBJ2-1 . TRBV5-1 CASSSDWGLAGNNEQFF TGCGCCAGCAGCTCCGATTGGGGACTAGCGGGGAACAATGAGCAGTTCTTC
TRBD1 TRBJ1-5 once TRBV27 CASRPNRGDQPQHF TGTGCCAGCAGACCGAACAGGGGGGATCAGCCCCAGCATTTT
. TRBJ2-7 . TRBV7-8 CASSASRGTSPYEQYF TGTGCCAGCAGCGCGTCCAGGGGGACTTCGCCCTACGAGCAGTACTTC
TRBD2 TRBJ2-1 . TRBV11-2 CASSVSSGSSYNEQFF TGTGCCAGCAGCGTATCTAGCGGGAGCTCCTACAATGAGCAGTTCTTC
TRBD1 TRBJ1-5 . TRBV28 CASNAVGQGWNQPQHF TGTGCCAGCAATGCCGTTGGACAGGGATGGAATCAGCCCCAGCATTTT
TRBD2 TRBJ2-3 . TRBV5-1 CASSLDASGGSDTQYF TGCGCCAGCAGCCTGGATGCTAGCGGGGGGTCAGATACGCAGTATTTT
TRBD1 TRBJ2-5 . TRBV4-3 CASSYKGAGDTYQETQYF TGCGCCAGCAGCTACAAGGGGGCAGGGGATACGTACCAAGAGACCCAGTACTTC
TRBD1 TRBJ1-2 . TRBV7-9 CASSFPRTGHNYGYTF TGTGCCAGCAGCTTTCCCCGGACAGGCCATAACTATGGCTACACCTTC
TRBD2 TRBJ2-5 few TRBV5-1 CASSLGGLAGQETQYF TGCGCCAGCAGCTTGGGGGGACTAGCGGGTCAAGAGACCCAGTACTTC
TRBD2 TRBJ2-1 once TRBV28 CASSGTTDNEQFF TGTGCCAGCAGCGGGACTACGGACAATGAGCAGTTCTTC
TRBD2 TRBJ2-7 . TRBV20-1 CSAGGGNEQYF TGCAGTGCTGGGGGGGGTAACGAGCAGTACTTC
. TRBJ1-2 . TRBV30 CASIGFLGLMLTF TGTGCCTCCATAGGGTTCTTAGGACTCATGCTAACCTTC
. TRBJ1-1 . TRBV29-1 CSVDGGRTEAFF TGCAGCGTTGACGGGGGTCGCACTGAAGCTTTCTTT
TRBD1 TRBJ1-1 . TRBV30 CAWATGMNTEAFF TGTGCCTGGGCGACAGGGATGAACACTGAAGCTTTCTTT
. TRBJ1-1 . TRBV5-6 CASRLAVGNEAFF TGTGCCAGCAGACTAGCAGTAGGCAATGAAGCTTTCTTT
. TRBJ2-5 . TRBV7-2 CASNQKEGFSETQYF TGTGCCAGCAACCAGAAGGAGGGGTTTTCAGAGACCCAGTACTTC
TRBD1 TRBJ1-6 . TRBV19 CASNPGTGLSPLHF TGTGCCAGTAACCCCGGGACAGGGTTGTCACCCCTCCACTTT
. TRBJ2-3 . TRBV9 CASSMGRWGGTDTQYF TGTGCCAGCAGCATGGGAAGGTGGGGAGGTACAGATACGCAGTATTTT
. TRBJ2-4 . TRBV30 CAWSATGNIQYF TGTGCCTGGAGTGCTACAGGGAACATTCAGTACTTC
. TRBJ2-7 once TRBV11-2 CASSLDGGQTLSYEQYF TGTGCCAGCAGCTTAGACGGGGGACAGACCTTATCCTACGAGCAGTACTTC
TRBD2 TRBJ2-3 . TRBV7-2 CASSPLPASGRANTQYF TGTGCCAGCAGCCCGTTGCCGGCTAGCGGGAGGGCCAATACGCAGTATTTT